What follows is one TCR beta chain and its context. No antigen is known for it. Base qualities are not recorded, but no much larger clone differs from it by a single base. Receptor libraries were prepared by the immunoSEQ multiplex PCR assay. In its TCRdb copy, this immuneACCESS table keeps in-frame sequences only and misses some clones. Where compared with another copy, unresolved V genes explain less than half of these, and the others have no known cause. This sample has tens of thousands of clones in its table, and 85% to 95% of those were observed once. Roughly 5.4% of the sample comes from the top ten. Germline trimming: 3 bases from V, 1 base from J; junction bases outside gene matches: 4. Inclusive of the bounding cysteine and phenylalanine, the CDR3 is 15 residues long. The kept DNA is CDR3 alone, 45 bases in frame from the first base. Per the germline V gene, MGHRA is the CDR1 and YSYEKL is the CDR2.

The data belong to a study of T cell changes during pregnancy in multiple sclerosis (dated by TCRdb to the late 2010s). Some background on the complete study: The study examined how the T cell repertoire changed over the course of pregnancy in women with multiple sclerosis.

Source: CD8+ T cells from peripheral blood mononuclear cells, taken before pregnancy. The TCR originated in a female donor with multiple sclerosis, enrolled in a pregnancy study. The chain joins TRBV4-1 to TRBJ2-7; 9 bases in between match TRBD2. Read as DNA, the sequence is TGCGCCAGCAGCCACGGACTAGCGCCTTCCTACGAGCAGTACTTC. This is translated as CASSHGLAPSYEQYF.